This T cell receptor beta chain was identified during a study of blood T cell repertoires in COVID-19. Study context: Donors in the United States, Italy and Spain gave samples during acute or convalescent COVID-19.

Methods used by the authors: Reference gene primer amplification gave nucleated cell count estimates. Here immunoSEQ multiplex PCR was the method, and the copy in TCRdb shows in-frame clones only, minus some. The V and J calls and clone size are taken from that table; D and trimming were inferred from the DNA. The sample carries some 330,000 clones, approximately 88% recorded once. V lost 4 bases and J 0 bases, leaving 16 bases between the germline ends. The CDR3 is 16 amino acids. Germline-derived CDR1 and CDR2 are MNHNS and SASEGT. The sequence came from a man younger than 40 who had recovered from COVID-19. This chain connects TRBV6-1 to TRBJ2-7; tentative D call: TRBD1 (5 bases). Sequencing was carried out using PBMCs or T cells enriched from blood (not recorded which). DNA of the CDR3: TGTGCCAGCAGTGCTAGTGGACACAGGTACTCCTACGAGCAGTACTTC. Protein: CASSASGHRYSYEQYF.